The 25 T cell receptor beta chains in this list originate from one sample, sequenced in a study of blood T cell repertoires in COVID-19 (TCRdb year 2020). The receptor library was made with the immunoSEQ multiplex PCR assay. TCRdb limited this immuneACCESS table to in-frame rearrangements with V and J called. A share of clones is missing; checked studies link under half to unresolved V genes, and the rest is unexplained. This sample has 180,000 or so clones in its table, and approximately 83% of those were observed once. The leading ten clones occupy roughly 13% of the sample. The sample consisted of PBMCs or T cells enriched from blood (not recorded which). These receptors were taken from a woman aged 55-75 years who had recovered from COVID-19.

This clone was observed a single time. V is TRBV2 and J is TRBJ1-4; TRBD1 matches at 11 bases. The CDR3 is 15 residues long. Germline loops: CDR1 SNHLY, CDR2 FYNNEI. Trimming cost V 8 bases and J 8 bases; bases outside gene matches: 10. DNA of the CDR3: TGTGCCAGCTTAGATGGGGGGACAGGGGGAGAAAAACTGTTTTTT. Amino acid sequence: CASLDGGTGGEKLFF.

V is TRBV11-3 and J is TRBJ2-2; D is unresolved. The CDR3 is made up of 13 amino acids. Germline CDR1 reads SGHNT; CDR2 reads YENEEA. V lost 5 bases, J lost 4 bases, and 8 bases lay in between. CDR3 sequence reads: CASSPRSTGELFF. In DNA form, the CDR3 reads TGTGCCAGCAGCCCCCGTTCCACCGGGGAGCTGTTTTTT.

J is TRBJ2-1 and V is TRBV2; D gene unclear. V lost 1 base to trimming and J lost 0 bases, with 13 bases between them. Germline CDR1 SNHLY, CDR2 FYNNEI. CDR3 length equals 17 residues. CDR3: CASSEGSIWSSYNEQFF. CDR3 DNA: TGTGCCAGCAGTGAAGGTTCTATTTGGAGCTCCTACAATGAGCAGTTCTTC.

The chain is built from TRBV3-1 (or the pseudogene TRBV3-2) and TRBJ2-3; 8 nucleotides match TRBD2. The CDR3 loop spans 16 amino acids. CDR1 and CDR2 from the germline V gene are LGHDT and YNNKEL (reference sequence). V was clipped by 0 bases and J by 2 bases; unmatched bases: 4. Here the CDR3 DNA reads TGTGCCAGCAGCCAAGATAGCGGGACACCCACAGATACGCAGTATTTT. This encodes CASSQDSGTPTDTQYF.

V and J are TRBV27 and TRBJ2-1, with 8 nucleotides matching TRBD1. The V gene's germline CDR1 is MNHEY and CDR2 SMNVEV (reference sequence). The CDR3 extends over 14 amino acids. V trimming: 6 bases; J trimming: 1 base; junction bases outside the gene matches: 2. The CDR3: CASSRTGSYNEQFF. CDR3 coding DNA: TGTGCCAGCAGCAGGACAGGGTCCTACAATGAGCAGTTCTTC.

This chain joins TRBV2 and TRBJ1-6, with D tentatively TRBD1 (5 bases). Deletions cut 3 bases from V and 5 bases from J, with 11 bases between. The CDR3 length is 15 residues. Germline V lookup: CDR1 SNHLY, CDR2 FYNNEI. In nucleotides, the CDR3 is TGTGCCAGCAGTGATATCGGCAGGGATAATTCACCCCTCCACTTT. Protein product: CASSDIGRDNSPLHF.

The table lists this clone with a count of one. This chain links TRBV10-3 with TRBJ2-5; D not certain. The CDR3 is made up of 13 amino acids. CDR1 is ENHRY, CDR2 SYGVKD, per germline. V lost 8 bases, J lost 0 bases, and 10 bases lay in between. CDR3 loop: CAIRIGDQETQYF. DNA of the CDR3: TGTGCCATCCGTATCGGAGACCAAGAGACCCAGTACTTC.

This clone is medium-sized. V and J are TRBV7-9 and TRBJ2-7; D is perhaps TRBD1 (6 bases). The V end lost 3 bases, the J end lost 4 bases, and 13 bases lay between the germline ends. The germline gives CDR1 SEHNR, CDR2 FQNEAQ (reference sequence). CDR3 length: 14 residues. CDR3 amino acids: CASSLAAGAYEQYF. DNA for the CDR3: TGTGCCAGCAGCTTGGCGGCAGGGGCGTACGAGCAGTACTTC.

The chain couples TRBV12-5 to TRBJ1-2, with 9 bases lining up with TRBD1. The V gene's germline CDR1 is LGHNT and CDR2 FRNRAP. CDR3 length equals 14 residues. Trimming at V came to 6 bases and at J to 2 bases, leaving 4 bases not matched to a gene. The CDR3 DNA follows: TGTGCTAGTGGCTCCGGGACAGGGAACTATGGCTACACCTTC. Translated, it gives CASGSGTGNYGYTF.

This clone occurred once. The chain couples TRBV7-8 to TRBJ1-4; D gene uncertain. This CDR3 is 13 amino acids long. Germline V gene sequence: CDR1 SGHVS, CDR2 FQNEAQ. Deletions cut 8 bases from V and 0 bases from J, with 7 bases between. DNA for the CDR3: TGTGCCAGCCGACGGGCAACTAATGAAAAACTGTTTTTT. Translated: CASRRATNEKLFF.

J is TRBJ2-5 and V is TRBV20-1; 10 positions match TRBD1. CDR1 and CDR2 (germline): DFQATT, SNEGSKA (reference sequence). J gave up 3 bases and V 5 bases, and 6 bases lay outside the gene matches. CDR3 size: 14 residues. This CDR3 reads CSAGGGTGEETQYF. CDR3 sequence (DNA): TGCAGTGCTGGTGGCGGGACAGGGGAAGAGACCCAGTACTTC.

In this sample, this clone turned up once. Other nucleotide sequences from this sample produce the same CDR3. CDR3: CAWSPLGQGNTEAFF. For the CDR3, the DNA is TGTGCCTGGAGTCCACTGGGACAGGGGAACACTGAAGCTTTCTTT. The chain recombines TRBV30 with TRBJ1-1; 9 nucleotides match TRBD1. V lost 2 bases and J lost 1; bases outside the gene matches: 5. This CDR3 region has 15 residues. Looked up from germline, CDR1 is GTSNPN and CDR2 is SVGIG (reference sequence).

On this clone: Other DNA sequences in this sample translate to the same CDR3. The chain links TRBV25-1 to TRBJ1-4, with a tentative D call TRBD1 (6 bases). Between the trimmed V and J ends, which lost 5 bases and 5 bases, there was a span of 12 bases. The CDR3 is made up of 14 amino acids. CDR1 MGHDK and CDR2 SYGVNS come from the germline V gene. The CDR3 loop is CASSTGTRNEKLFF. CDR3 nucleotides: TGTGCCAGCAGTACCGGGACAAGGAATGAAAAACTGTTTTTT.

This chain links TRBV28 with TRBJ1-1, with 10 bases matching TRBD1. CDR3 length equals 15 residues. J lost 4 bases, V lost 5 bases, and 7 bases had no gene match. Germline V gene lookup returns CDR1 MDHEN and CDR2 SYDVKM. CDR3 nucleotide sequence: TGTGCCAGCAGTCGACAGGGGGCGGCCGGCACTGAAGCTTTCTTT. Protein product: CASSRQGAAGTEAFF. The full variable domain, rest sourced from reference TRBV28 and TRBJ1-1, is DVKVTQSSRYLVKRTGEKVFLECVQDMDHENMFWYRQDPGLGLRLIYFSYDVKMKEKGDIPEGYSVSREKKERFSLILESASTNQTSMYLCASSRQGAAGTEAFFGQGTRLTVV.

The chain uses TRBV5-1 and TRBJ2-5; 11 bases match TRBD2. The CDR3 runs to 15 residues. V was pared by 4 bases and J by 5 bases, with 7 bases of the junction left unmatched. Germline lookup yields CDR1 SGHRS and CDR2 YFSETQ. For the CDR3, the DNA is TGCGCCAGCAGCACTAGCGGGAGTGTCTATGAGACCCAGTACTTC. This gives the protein CASSTSGSVYETQYF.

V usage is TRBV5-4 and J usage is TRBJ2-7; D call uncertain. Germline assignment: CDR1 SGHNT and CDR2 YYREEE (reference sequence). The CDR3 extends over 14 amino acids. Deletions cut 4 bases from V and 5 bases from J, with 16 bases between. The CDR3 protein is CASSRSGGTNEQYF. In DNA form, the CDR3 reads TGTGCCAGCAGCCGATCCGGTGGTACGAACGAGCAGTACTTC.

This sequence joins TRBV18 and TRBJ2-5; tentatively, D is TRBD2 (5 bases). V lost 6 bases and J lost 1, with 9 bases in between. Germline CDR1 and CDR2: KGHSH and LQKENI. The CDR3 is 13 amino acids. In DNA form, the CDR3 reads TGTGCCAGCTCGTCTAGCCTCCAAGAGACCCAGTACTTC. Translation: CASSSSLQETQYF.

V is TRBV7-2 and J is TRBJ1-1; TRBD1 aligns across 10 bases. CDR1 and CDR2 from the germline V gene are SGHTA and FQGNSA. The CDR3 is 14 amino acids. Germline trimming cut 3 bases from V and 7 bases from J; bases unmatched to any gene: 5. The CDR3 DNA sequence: TGTGCCAGCAGCTTCATGACAGGGGGCTTTGAAGCTTTCTTT. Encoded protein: CASSFMTGGFEAFF.

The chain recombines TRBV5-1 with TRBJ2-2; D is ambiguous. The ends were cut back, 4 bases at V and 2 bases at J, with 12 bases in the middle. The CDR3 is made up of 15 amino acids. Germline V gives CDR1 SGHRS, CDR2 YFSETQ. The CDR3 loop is CASSAREINTGELFF. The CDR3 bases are TGCGCCAGCAGCGCGCGAGAGATAAACACCGGGGAGCTGTTTTTT.

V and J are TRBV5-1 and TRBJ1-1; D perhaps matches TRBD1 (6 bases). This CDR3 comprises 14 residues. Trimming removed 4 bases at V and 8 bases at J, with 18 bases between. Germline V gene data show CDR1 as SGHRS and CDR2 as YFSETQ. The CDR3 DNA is TGCGCCAGCAGCCGAGAACGCCCGACAGGAGAAGCTTTCTTT. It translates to CASSRERPTGEAFF.

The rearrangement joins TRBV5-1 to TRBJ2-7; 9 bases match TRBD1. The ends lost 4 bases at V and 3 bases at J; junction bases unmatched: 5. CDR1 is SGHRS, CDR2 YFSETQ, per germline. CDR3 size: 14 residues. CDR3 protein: CASSAGTGYYEQYF. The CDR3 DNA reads TGCGCCAGCAGCGCCGGGACAGGGTACTACGAGCAGTACTTC.

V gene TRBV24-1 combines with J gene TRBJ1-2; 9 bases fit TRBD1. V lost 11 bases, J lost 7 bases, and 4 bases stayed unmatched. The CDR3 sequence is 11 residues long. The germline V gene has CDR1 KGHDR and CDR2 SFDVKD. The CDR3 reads CAIGTGFGYTF. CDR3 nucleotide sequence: TGTGCCATCGGGACAGGGTTTGGCTACACCTTC.

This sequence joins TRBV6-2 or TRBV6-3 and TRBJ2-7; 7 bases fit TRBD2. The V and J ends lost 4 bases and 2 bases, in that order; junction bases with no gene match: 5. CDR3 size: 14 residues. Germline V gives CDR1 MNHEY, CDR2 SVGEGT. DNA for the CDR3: TGTGCCAGCAGTTGGGGGAGGGGCCCCTACGAGCAGTACTTC. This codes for CASSWGRGPYEQYF.

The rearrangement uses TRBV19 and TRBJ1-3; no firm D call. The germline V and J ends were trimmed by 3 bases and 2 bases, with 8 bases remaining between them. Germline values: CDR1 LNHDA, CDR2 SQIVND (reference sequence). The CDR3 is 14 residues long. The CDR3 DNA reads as TGTGCCAGTAGTATTCCCGGGGCTGGAAACACCATATATTTT. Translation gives CASSIPGAGNTIYF.

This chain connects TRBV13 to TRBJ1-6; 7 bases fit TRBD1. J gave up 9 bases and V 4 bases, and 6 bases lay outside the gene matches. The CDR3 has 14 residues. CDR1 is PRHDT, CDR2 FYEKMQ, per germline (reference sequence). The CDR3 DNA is TGTGCCAGCAGCTCAGGGACAGTAAGTTCACCCCTCCACTTT. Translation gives CASSSGTVSSPLHF. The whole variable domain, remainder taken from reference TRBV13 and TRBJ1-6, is AAGVIQSPRHLIKEKRETATLKCYPIPRHDTVYWYQQGPGQDPQFLISFYEKMQSDKGSIPDRFSAQQFSDYHSELNMSSLELGDSALYFCASSSGTVSSPLHFGNGTRLTVT.